A selection of T cell receptor beta chains follows, all from one sample in a study of T cells in Graves' hyperthyroidism and ophthalmopathy. One entry per CDR3 protein results from TCRdb running MiXCR on the multiplex PCR reads. Of about 360,000 distinct CDR3 sequences detected, 13% appear once; the ten largest clones hold around a tenth. The sequenced material came from blood. These receptors all stem from a woman between 18 and 29 years old with Graves' hyperthyroidism. CDR3s include the opening cysteine and the closing phenylalanine or tryptophan. Each record gives: clone size, V gene, D gene, J gene, CDR3 protein, CDR3 DNA. D genes are given only for firm matches. The size field is filled for only some rows; it gives once, few, many or a size class.

abundance: -; v_gene: TRBV7-2; d_gene: -; j_gene: TRBJ2-2; CDR3aa: CASSFSAGQPNTGELFF; CDR3nt: TGTGCCAGCAGCTTTAGCGCGGGCCAACCGAACACCGGGGAGCTGTTTTTT
abundance: few; v_gene: TRBV5-1; d_gene: -; j_gene: TRBJ2-1; CDR3aa: CASSLSWGASNEQFF; CDR3nt: TGCGCCAGCAGCCTAAGTTGGGGGGCTAGCAATGAGCAGTTCTTC
abundance: few; v_gene: TRBV20-1; d_gene: -; j_gene: TRBJ1-1; CDR3aa: CSARDHPEAFF; CDR3nt: TGCAGTGCTAGAGATCATCCTGAAGCTTTCTTT
abundance: many; v_gene: TRBV27; d_gene: TRBD2; j_gene: TRBJ2-1; CDR3aa: CASSLRASGRHEQFF; CDR3nt: TGTGCCAGCAGTTTAAGGGCTAGCGGGAGGCATGAGCAGTTCTTC
abundance: -; v_gene: TRBV7-2; d_gene: -; j_gene: TRBJ2-1; CDR3aa: CASSEGGGANPYNEQFF; CDR3nt: TGTGCCAGCAGCGAGGGAGGAGGGGCCAATCCCTACAATGAGCAGTTCTTC
abundance: many; v_gene: TRBV28; d_gene: -; j_gene: TRBJ1-1; CDR3aa: CASSLFGRFGAFF; CDR3nt: TGTGCCAGCAGTTTATTTGGGCGTTTCGGAGCTTTCTTT
abundance: few; v_gene: TRBV9; d_gene: -; j_gene: TRBJ2-1; CDR3aa: CASSVGGNRDNEQFF; CDR3nt: TGTGCCAGCAGCGTAGGCGGTAACCGAGACAATGAGCAGTTCTTC
abundance: many; v_gene: TRBV12-3/TRBV12-4; d_gene: TRBD2; j_gene: TRBJ2-1; CDR3aa: CASSQIAGGPGNEQFF; CDR3nt: TGTGCCAGCAGCCAAATAGCGGGAGGGCCGGGTAATGAGCAGTTCTTC
abundance: many; v_gene: TRBV10-3; d_gene: -; j_gene: TRBJ1-1; CDR3aa: CAISKETEAFF; CDR3nt: TGTGCCATCAGCAAAGAAACAGAAGCTTTCTTT
abundance: many; v_gene: TRBV11-2; d_gene: -; j_gene: TRBJ1-4; CDR3aa: CASNTKSGGAKEKLFF; CDR3nt: TGTGCCAGCAACACTAAGAGTGGGGGCGCGAAGGAAAAACTGTTTTTT
abundance: many; v_gene: TRBV6-1; d_gene: TRBD1; j_gene: TRBJ2-5; CDR3aa: CASQGASGGETQYF; CDR3nt: TGTGCCAGCCAGGGGGCTTCAGGGGGAGAGACCCAGTACTTC
abundance: many; v_gene: TRBV7-9; d_gene: TRBD2; j_gene: TRBJ2-3; CDR3aa: CASSLLAGVVTDTQYF; CDR3nt: TGTGCCAGCAGCTTGCTAGCGGGAGTTGTCACAGATACGCAGTATTTT
abundance: many; v_gene: TRBV5-1; d_gene: TRBD2; j_gene: TRBJ2-1; CDR3aa: CASSNRAGLAGKDEQFF; CDR3nt: TGCGCCAGCAGCAACCGGGCCGGGCTAGCGGGAAAAGATGAGCAGTTCTTC
abundance: -; v_gene: TRBV6-2/TRBV6-3; d_gene: -; j_gene: TRBJ2-3; CDR3aa: CASSPGSGSTDTQYF; CDR3nt: TGTGCCAGCAGTCCGGGTAGCGGTAGCACAGATACGCAGTATTTT
abundance: many; v_gene: TRBV7-2; d_gene: -; j_gene: TRBJ2-7; CDR3aa: CASSLANSYEQYF; CDR3nt: TGTGCCAGCAGCTTAGCGAACAGCTACGAGCAGTACTTC
abundance: few; v_gene: TRBV11-3; d_gene: -; j_gene: TRBJ2-1; CDR3aa: CASSLTGDPNNEQFF; CDR3nt: TGTGCCAGCAGCTTAACCGGGGACCCTAACAATGAGCAGTTCTTC
abundance: many; v_gene: TRBV7-9; d_gene: -; j_gene: TRBJ1-6; CDR3aa: CASSFPGDGGKGSPLHF; CDR3nt: TGTGCCAGCAGCTTCCCAGGGGACGGCGGGAAAGGATCACCCCTCCACTTT
abundance: -; v_gene: TRBV7-2; d_gene: -; j_gene: TRBJ2-6; CDR3aa: CASSPIGGANVLTF; CDR3nt: TGTGCCAGCAGCCCGATCGGTGGGGCCAACGTCCTGACTTTC
abundance: many; v_gene: TRBV6-5; d_gene: TRBD1; j_gene: TRBJ2-2; CDR3aa: CASSYSGTGKAGELFF; CDR3nt: TGTGCCAGCAGTTACTCTGGGACAGGGAAGGCCGGGGAGCTGTTTTTT
abundance: many; v_gene: TRBV28; d_gene: -; j_gene: TRBJ2-5; CDR3aa: CASSLDDRPGQYF; CDR3nt: TGTGCCAGCAGTTTAGATGACCGCCCGGGCCAGTACTTC
abundance: many; v_gene: TRBV6-1; d_gene: -; j_gene: TRBJ1-6; CDR3aa: CASSETMGGSSYNSPLHF; CDR3nt: TGTGCCAGCAGTGAAACGATGGGGGGGAGCTCCTATAATTCACCCCTCCACTTT
abundance: many; v_gene: TRBV24-1; d_gene: TRBD1; j_gene: TRBJ2-1; CDR3aa: CATSPGQGGNEQFF; CDR3nt: TGTGCCACCAGTCCTGGACAGGGGGGCAATGAGCAGTTCTTC
abundance: many; v_gene: TRBV14; d_gene: -; j_gene: TRBJ1-1; CDR3aa: CASRQQPNTEAFF; CDR3nt: TGTGCCAGCAGACAACAGCCGAACACTGAAGCTTTCTTT
abundance: many; v_gene: TRBV9; d_gene: -; j_gene: TRBJ2-1; CDR3aa: CASSVDPGTDEQFF; CDR3nt: TGTGCCAGCAGCGTAGACCCAGGGACGGATGAGCAGTTCTTC
abundance: -; v_gene: TRBV3-1; d_gene: TRBD1; j_gene: TRBJ1-2; CDR3aa: CASSRGQGVTGYTF; CDR3nt: TGTGCCAGCAGCCGAGGACAGGGTGTGACTGGCTACACCTTC
abundance: many; v_gene: TRBV20-1; d_gene: -; j_gene: TRBJ2-3; CDR3aa: CSARKDSGLMINTQYF; CDR3nt: TGCAGTGCTAGGAAAGATTCGGGACTTATGATAAATACGCAGTATTTT
abundance: many; v_gene: TRBV20-1; d_gene: -; j_gene: TRBJ1-6; CDR3aa: CSATGDSPLHF; CDR3nt: TGCAGTGCCACGGGGGATTCACCCCTCCACTTT
abundance: many; v_gene: TRBV11-2; d_gene: -; j_gene: TRBJ2-7; CDR3aa: CASSPSTRSYEQYF; CDR3nt: TGTGCCAGCAGCCCCTCGACCCGCTCCTACGAGCAGTACTTC
abundance: many; v_gene: TRBV27; d_gene: TRBD1; j_gene: TRBJ2-1; CDR3aa: CASSLVTGGDNEQFF; CDR3nt: TGTGCCAGCAGTTTAGTGACAGGGGGGGACAATGAGCAGTTCTTC
abundance: -; v_gene: TRBV25-1; d_gene: -; j_gene: TRBJ2-3; CDR3aa: CASSVDRYLTDTQYF; CDR3nt: TGTGCCAGCAGTGTCGACCGCTACTTAACAGATACGCAGTATTTT
abundance: -; v_gene: TRBV4-3; d_gene: -; j_gene: TRBJ2-3; CDR3aa: CASSQGLIRMYTGTQYF; CDR3nt: TGCGCCAGCAGCCAAGGGCTGATCAGAATGTACACAGGTACGCAGTATTTT
abundance: many; v_gene: TRBV4-1; d_gene: -; j_gene: TRBJ2-5; CDR3aa: CASSQGGTVLGTQYF; CDR3nt: TGCGCCAGCAGCCAGGGTGGGACGGTCCTAGGGACCCAGTACTTC
abundance: many; v_gene: TRBV11-2; d_gene: TRBD1; j_gene: TRBJ1-2; CDR3aa: CASSIGQGDYGYTF; CDR3nt: TGTGCCAGCAGCATCGGACAGGGGGACTATGGCTACACCTTC
abundance: many; v_gene: TRBV7-2; d_gene: -; j_gene: TRBJ2-2; CDR3aa: CASSSPGQLTGELFF; CDR3nt: TGTGCCAGCAGCTCCCCGGGACAACTCACCGGGGAGCTGTTTTTT
abundance: many; v_gene: TRBV27; d_gene: -; j_gene: TRBJ2-7; CDR3aa: CASSFLGLSPYEQYF; CDR3nt: TGTGCCAGCAGTTTTTTGGGGCTCTCCCCCTACGAGCAGTACTTC
abundance: few; v_gene: TRBV7-3; d_gene: -; j_gene: TRBJ1-6; CDR3aa: CASSLLGTGNSPLHF; CDR3nt: TGTGCCAGCAGCTTACTCGGAACCGGTAATTCACCCCTCCACTTT
abundance: few; v_gene: TRBV20-1; d_gene: TRBD1; j_gene: TRBJ1-3; CDR3aa: CSARKTPGQGSGNTIYF; CDR3nt: TGCAGTGCTAGAAAAACCCCGGGACAGGGCTCTGGAAACACCATATATTTT
abundance: many; v_gene: TRBV6-1; d_gene: TRBD1; j_gene: TRBJ2-7; CDR3aa: CASSTLGTGTYEQYF; CDR3nt: TGTGCCAGCAGCACCCTCGGGACAGGGACGTACGAGCAGTACTTC
abundance: few; v_gene: TRBV7-2; d_gene: -; j_gene: TRBJ2-6; CDR3aa: CASSIRSQGTGANVLTF; CDR3nt: TGTGCCAGCAGCATTCGCTCACAGGGAACTGGGGCCAACGTCCTGACTTTC
abundance: many; v_gene: TRBV6-2/TRBV6-3; d_gene: TRBD1; j_gene: TRBJ2-7; CDR3aa: CASSKGQGGSYEQYF; CDR3nt: TGTGCCAGCAGCAAAGGACAGGGTGGGTCCTACGAGCAGTACTTC
abundance: many; v_gene: TRBV3-1; d_gene: -; j_gene: TRBJ2-7; CDR3aa: CASSQVFYEQYF; CDR3nt: TGTGCCAGCAGCCAAGTCTTCTACGAGCAGTACTTC
abundance: few; v_gene: TRBV5-4; d_gene: -; j_gene: TRBJ2-7; CDR3aa: CASSFQSTIGSYEQYF; CDR3nt: TGTGCCAGCAGCTTTCAGAGTACTATAGGATCCTACGAGCAGTACTTC
abundance: -; v_gene: TRBV3-1; d_gene: TRBD1; j_gene: TRBJ1-1; CDR3aa: CASSRDRVSEAFF; CDR3nt: TGTGCCAGCAGTCGCGACAGGGTTTCTGAAGCTTTCTTT
abundance: -; v_gene: TRBV20-1; d_gene: TRBD2; j_gene: TRBJ2-1; CDR3aa: CSGQRALAGGNEQFF; CDR3nt: TGCAGTGGTCAGAGGGCACTAGCGGGAGGAAATGAGCAGTTCTTC
abundance: many; v_gene: TRBV2; d_gene: -; j_gene: TRBJ1-2; CDR3aa: CASKWTPEDYGYTF; CDR3nt: TGTGCCAGCAAGTGGACCCCGGAAGACTATGGCTACACCTTC
abundance: few; v_gene: TRBV7-9; d_gene: TRBD2; j_gene: TRBJ2-7; CDR3aa: CASSLGTSGGSF; CDR3nt: TGTGCCAGCAGCTTAGGGACTAGCGGGGGCAGCTTC
abundance: many; v_gene: TRBV19; d_gene: -; j_gene: TRBJ1-6; CDR3aa: CASSITGLGRNSPLHF; CDR3nt: TGTGCCAGTAGTATCACCGGACTCGGAAGAAATTCACCCCTCCACTTT
abundance: many; v_gene: TRBV28; d_gene: -; j_gene: TRBJ1-1; CDR3aa: CASSPTLLPGTEAFF; CDR3nt: TGTGCCAGCAGTCCGACCTTGTTGCCGGGCACTGAAGCTTTCTTT
abundance: many; v_gene: TRBV5-1; d_gene: -; j_gene: TRBJ2-7; CDR3aa: CASSLADGYSYEQYF; CDR3nt: TGCGCCAGCAGCTTGGCGGACGGATACTCCTACGAGCAGTACTTC
abundance: few; v_gene: TRBV27; d_gene: -; j_gene: TRBJ1-6; CDR3aa: CACSLGGAINSPLHF; CDR3nt: TGTGCCTGCAGTTTAGGGGGGGCGATAAATTCACCCCTCCACTTT
abundance: many; v_gene: TRBV2; d_gene: -; j_gene: TRBJ1-5; CDR3aa: CASSEEDTGNQPQHF; CDR3nt: TGTGCCAGCAGTGAAGAAGACACGGGCAATCAGCCCCAGCATTTT
abundance: many; v_gene: TRBV20-1; d_gene: TRBD2; j_gene: TRBJ2-1; CDR3aa: CTGTSGGPSSYNEQFF; CDR3nt: TGCACCGGGACTAGCGGGGGACCAAGCTCCTACAATGAGCAGTTCTTC
abundance: many; v_gene: TRBV9; d_gene: TRBD2; j_gene: TRBJ2-1; CDR3aa: CASSARWREGDEQFF; CDR3nt: TGTGCCAGCAGCGCCCGGTGGCGGGAGGGCGATGAGCAGTTCTTC
abundance: many; v_gene: TRBV5-1; d_gene: -; j_gene: TRBJ1-5; CDR3aa: CASSLGSPQHF; CDR3nt: TGCGCCAGCAGCTTGGGGTCGCCCCAGCATTTT
abundance: many; v_gene: TRBV24-1; d_gene: TRBD1; j_gene: TRBJ1-1; CDR3aa: CATSASGTGDSREAFF; CDR3nt: TGTGCCACCAGTGCCTCCGGGACAGGGGACTCCCGGGAAGCTTTCTTT